The sequence of this TCR beta chain was determined in a study of blood T cell repertoires in COVID-19. Study-wide background: The origin of the acute and convalescent COVID-19 samples was the United States, Italy and Spain. From T cells, B-cell-depleted T cells, or PBMCs came the material, which was cDNA or gDNA.

Original data processing: Counts of nucleated cells, estimated from reference gene primer amplification, were obtained. The protocol was immunoSEQ multiplex PCR, while the TCRdb copy is restricted to in-frame clones and leaves out a portion. The V and J calls and clone size come from that table; D and trimming were worked out from the DNA. The sample records around 210,000 clones, 75% to 85% being singletons. Germline CDR1 is MNHEY and CDR2 is SVGAGI. The CDR3 runs 15 residues. With V trimmed by 10 bases and J by 6 bases, 12 bases remained unmatched. What was sequenced was peripheral blood. The TCR sequence derives from a human donor in a cohort sampled during active COVID-19. The gene calls are TRBV6-5 and TRBJ2-2, with 9 bases matching TRBD2. In DNA, the CDR3 is TGTGCCACCGGCCCTAGCGGGAAAGGGGCCGGGGAGCTGTTTTTT. Its protein product is CATGPSGKGAGELFF.